A single sample gave rise to the 8 T cell receptor beta chains below, sequenced in a study of shared clonotypes between healthy human individuals (dated by TCRdb to the early 2020s). Preparation of the library involved the immunoSEQ multiplex PCR assay. As stored in TCRdb, this immuneACCESS dataset retains in-frame rearrangements with V and J assigned. A fraction of the clones does not appear; measured against another copy, unresolved V genes explain less than half of the discrepancy, and the remainder lacks a known reason. The sample table shows about 510,000 clones, and about 75% are seen once. The ten largest clonotypes hold roughly an eighth of the sample. Sequencing was done on a sample of PBMCs. Receptors originate from a woman in her thirties or forties in good health. Some clones in this sample may be carry-over from other donors' samples.

The chain uses TRBV11-2 and TRBJ2-7; TRBD2 might be the D (5 bases). V was shortened by 0 bases and J by 3 bases, with 12 bases between the two germline ends. Germline CDR1 and CDR2: SGHAT and FQNNGV. The CDR3 totals 15 residues. The CDR3 DNA is TGTGCCAGCAGCTTAGACCCCGGACTCTTCTACGAGCAGTACTTC. It encodes CASSLDPGLFYEQYF.

This chain joins TRBV11-1 and TRBJ2-7, with D perhaps being TRBD1 or TRBD2 (5 bases each). The germline gives CDR1 SGHAT, CDR2 FQDESV (reference sequence). The CDR3 consists of 12 residues. The V gene lost 8 bases and the J gene lost 9 bases, with 17 bases spanning the gap. Here the CDR3 DNA reads TGTGCCAGCGGCCGGGACCCTCGGTGGCAGTACTTC. It specifies CASGRDPRWQYF.

V gene TRBV29-1 combines with J gene TRBJ2-7; 11 positions match TRBD2. Trimming cost V 7 bases and J 2 bases; bases outside gene matches: 10. Germline-derived CDR1 and CDR2 are SQVTM and ANQGSEA. The CDR3 contains 15 residues. The CDR3 DNA is TGCAGCGCAGCCACCGGACTAGCGGGCACCTACGAGCAGTACTTC. Translation gives CSAATGLAGTYEQYF.

In this sample, this clone turned up once. V usage is TRBV2 and J usage is TRBJ1-2; 8 bases line up with TRBD1. V trimming: 5 bases; J trimming: 6 bases; junction bases outside the gene matches: 11. The CDR3 loop spans 15 amino acids. Germline loops: CDR1 SNHLY, CDR2 FYNNEI. CDR3 DNA: TGTGCCAGCAGTAATTCCGGGACAGGTGTCGATGGCTACACCTTC. Its protein product is CASSNSGTGVDGYTF.

Note on this clone: Distinct nucleotide sequences in the sample also encode this CDR3. The chain carries TRBV19 and TRBJ2-7; D uncertain. V shed 3 bases and J shed 0 bases, with 12 bases lying between them. This CDR3 is built from 15 residues. The germline gives CDR1 LNHDA, CDR2 SQIVND (reference sequence). The CDR3 is CASSIGQASSYEQYF. CDR3 coding DNA: TGTGCCAGTAGTATTGGGCAGGCTAGCTCCTACGAGCAGTACTTC.

V is TRBV25-1 and J is TRBJ2-5, with D possibly being TRBD1 (5 bases). Germline values: CDR1 MGHDK, CDR2 SYGVNS. This CDR3 is built from 13 residues. V was clipped by 3 bases and J by 5 bases, with 10 bases between them. The CDR3 is CASSDRGRETQYF. The CDR3 bases are TGTGCCAGCAGTGATAGGGGTCGGGAGACCCAGTACTTC.

The genes are TRBV4-1 and TRBJ1-1; D is unclear. Germline CDR1 reads MGHRA; CDR2 reads YSYEKL. The CDR3 has 13 residues. The V end lost 3 bases, the J end lost 10 bases, and 15 bases lay between the germline ends. The CDR3 loop is CASSHLGPEGAFF. The DNA for the CDR3 is TGCGCCAGCAGCCACCTCGGCCCCGAGGGAGCTTTCTTT.

This clone was observed a few times. The gene calls are TRBV29-1 and TRBJ2-4, with TRBD2 matching 13 bases. Germline V CDR1 and CDR2: SQVTM, ANQGSEA. The junction had 6 bases not matched to a gene; V was cut back by 7 bases and J by 0 bases. The CDR3 runs 16 residues. As DNA, the CDR3 is TGCAGCGCCGGACTAGCGGGAGAGTTAGCCAAAAACATTCAGTACTTC. Translated, it gives CSAGLAGELAKNIQYF.